This entry lists 23 T cell receptor beta chains sequenced from one sample in a study of T-cell reconstitution after alpha-beta-depleted transplantation in children. Preparation of the TCRbeta library was carried out with unique molecular identifiers. Each CDR3 protein is one row after TCRdb ran MiXCR on the PCR reads. Of some 550,000 distinct CDR3 sequences listed, about 23% were seen once; the top ten hold roughly 15%. Source: PBMCs, mostly from graft donor cells, taken 360 days after TCRalphabeta/CD19-depleted stem cell transplant. These receptors were taken from a boy younger than two who had a stem cell transplant for acute myeloid leukemia, so the T cells may come from the graft donor.

This clonotype was seen more than once but under ten times. The V gene is TRBV20-1, the J gene TRBJ1-1; the D is unclear. This CDR3 spans 11 amino acids. The ends were cut back, 1 base at V and 3 bases at J, with 3 bases in the middle. CDR1 and CDR2 from the germline V gene are DFQATT and SNEGSKA (reference sequence). This CDR3 reads CSARVDTEAFF. The CDR3 DNA reads TGCAGTGCTAGAGTGGACACTGAAGCTTTCTTT.

The table lists this clonotype with a few counts. V and J are TRBV6-1 and TRBJ1-1; D not certain. CDR1 and CDR2 (germline): MNHNS, SASEGT. This CDR3 has 11 residues. V was trimmed by 6 bases and J by 7 bases, leaving 9 bases between them. CDR3 region: CASRAAIEAFF. The CDR3 DNA follows: TGTGCCAGCAGGGCAGCGATTGAAGCTTTCTTT.

This clonotype was counted a few times. The V gene is TRBV7-2, the J gene TRBJ2-3; D uncertain. V was clipped by 1 base and J by 5 bases, with 4 bases between them. The germline V gene encodes CDR1 SGHTA and CDR2 FQGNSA. CDR3 size: 12 residues. The DNA for the CDR3 is TGTGCCAGCAGCTTAGGTAAAGATACGCAGTATTTT. It is translated as CASSLGKDTQYF. The full variable domain, rest sourced from reference TRBV7-2 and TRBJ2-3, is GAGVSQSPSNKVTEKGKDVELRCDPISGHTALYWYRQSLGQGLEFLIYFQGNSAPDKSGLPSDRFSAERTGGSVSTLTIQRTQQEDSAVYLCASSLGKDTQYFGPGTRLTVL.

This clonotype was recorded many times. The gene calls are TRBV12-3 or TRBV12-4 and TRBJ2-2; no definite D call. The CDR3 extends over 13 amino acids. V shed 1 base and J shed 7 bases, with 7 bases lying between them. CDR3 bases: TGTGCCAGCAGTTTAGGGGGAATCGGGGAGCTGTTTTTT. This codes for CASSLGGIGELFF.

This clonotype was seen more than once but under ten times. The rearrangement uses TRBV6-5 and TRBJ1-2; D is unresolved. V lost 2 bases and J 6 bases, leaving 16 bases between the germline ends. The CDR3 has 15 residues. From germline, CDR1 is MNHEY and CDR2 SVGAGI. CDR3 in amino acids: CASSYPMEGDHGYTF. The CDR3 DNA sequence: TGTGCCAGCAGTTACCCCATGGAGGGAGACCATGGCTACACCTTC.

The chain is built from TRBV7-6 and TRBJ2-7; TRBD1 aligns across 10 bases. CDR3 length: 14 amino acids. Germline values: CDR1 SGHVS, CDR2 FNYEAQ. The trim removed 5 bases at V and 6 bases at J, leaving 7 bases unmatched. CDR3 residues: CASSPGTGESEQYF. DNA for the CDR3: TGTGCCAGCAGCCCCGGGACAGGGGAGTCCGAGCAGTACTTC.

This clonotype has a count of ten or more. The chain carries TRBV7-9 and TRBJ2-7; 9 positions agree with TRBD1. V dropped 5 bases and J dropped 5; count of bases not matched to a gene: 13. Germline V gene sequence: CDR1 SEHNR, CDR2 FQNEAQ (reference sequence). CDR3 length equals 16 residues. The CDR3 loop reads CASSGAGGTGFHEQYV. CDR3 in DNA: TGTGCCAGCAGCGGGGCTGGGGGGACAGGGTTCCACGAGCAGTACGTC.

V and J are TRBV20-1 and TRBJ2-1, with TRBD2 identical over 7 bases. Germline V gene data show CDR1 as DFQATT and CDR2 as SNEGSKA (reference sequence). V dropped 6 bases and J dropped 8; count of bases not matched to a gene: 10. The CDR3 spans 13 residues. This CDR3 reads CSAERTRGYEQFF. CDR3 coding DNA: TGCAGTGCGGAGAGGACTAGGGGCTATGAGCAGTTCTTC.

This clonotype was detected only a few times. The chain combines TRBV9 with TRBJ1-1, with a possible D match to TRBD1 (6 bases). This CDR3 comprises 14 residues. V lost 6 bases and J 0 bases, leaving 12 bases between the germline ends. Germline CDR1 and CDR2: SGDLS and YYNGEE. CDR3 coding DNA: TGTGCCAGCACTCCGGGGACAATGAACACTGAAGCTTTCTTT. Its protein is CASTPGTMNTEAFF.

This clonotype was counted a few times. The rearrangement links TRBV20-1 to TRBJ2-3, with D perhaps TRBD2 (6 bases). Trimming removed 3 bases at V and 2 bases at J, with 12 bases between. The germline CDR1 and CDR2 sequences are DFQATT and SNEGSKA (reference sequence). This CDR3 is built from 14 residues. The chain's CDR3 is CSARVAGNTDTQYF. CDR3 DNA sequence: TGCAGTGCTAGGGTGGCGGGGAACACAGATACGCAGTATTTT.

V gene TRBV20-1 combines with J gene TRBJ1-1, with 8 bases matching TRBD1. Germline assignment: CDR1 DFQATT and CDR2 SNEGSKA (reference sequence). Losses at the gene ends were 5 bases for V and 4 bases for J; bases not matched to a gene: 3. The CDR3 has 12 amino acids. The CDR3 region is CSAYRGSTEAFF. The DNA of the CDR3 is TGCAGTGCTTACAGGGGGAGCACTGAAGCTTTCTTT.

The chain joins TRBV11-2 to TRBJ1-1; 9 bases are a match to TRBD1. Unmatched junction bases numbered 15, after V lost 5 bases and J lost 11 bases. Germline values: CDR1 SGHAT, CDR2 FQNNGV. The CDR3 extends over 15 amino acids. The CDR3 sequence is CASSVPGRQGDSAFF. The DNA for the CDR3 is TGTGCCAGCAGCGTTCCCGGCCGACAGGGGGATTCGGCTTTCTTT.

The chain joins TRBV29-1 to TRBJ1-2; unclear D gene. The CDR3 extends over 9 amino acids. V was shortened by 8 bases and J by 2 bases, with 3 bases between the two germline ends. The germline CDR1 and CDR2 sequences are SQVTM and ANQGSEA. CDR3 sequence reads: CSTNYGYTF. The CDR3 nucleotides are TGCAGCACCAACTATGGCTACACCTTC.

This chain connects TRBV20-1 to TRBJ2-7, with 8 bases aligning to TRBD1. Germline V gene sequence: CDR1 DFQATT, CDR2 SNEGSKA (reference sequence). The length of the CDR3 is 14 residues. Trimming at V came to 5 bases and at J to 2 bases, leaving 8 bases not matched to a gene. As DNA, the CDR3 is TGCAGTGCTGGGGACAGGTCGGGCACCTACGAGCAGTACGTC. It translates to CSAGDRSGTYEQYV.

This sequence joins TRBV18 and TRBJ2-3, with D maybe TRBD2 (7 bases). Germline V CDR1 and CDR2: KGHSH, LQKENI. V shed 2 bases and J shed 11 bases, with 14 bases lying between them. The CDR3 is 13 residues long. In DNA form, the CDR3 reads TGTGCCAGCTCACCAATGGAGGGGGAGGGGCAGTATTTT. This encodes CASSPMEGEGQYF.

This clonotype was found many times. The gene calls are TRBV2 and TRBJ1-1, with no clear D. Germline lookup yields CDR1 SNHLY and CDR2 FYNNEI. Trimming stripped 0 bases from V and 5 bases from J, with 7 bases between. The CDR3 consists of 13 residues. The CDR3 spells CASSEAPGTEAFF. Written as DNA, the CDR3 is TGTGCCAGCAGTGAAGCGCCTGGGACTGAAGCTTTCTTT.

This clonotype was seen repeatedly, ten times or more. The chain combines TRBV12-3 or TRBV12-4 with TRBJ2-2; D gene uncertain. The CDR3 has 14 amino acids. Trimming left V 5 bases short and J 0 bases short, with 7 bases between. CDR3 sequence reads: CASSLWSNTGELFF. The DNA for the CDR3 is TGTGCCAGCAGTCTATGGTCGAACACCGGGGAGCTGTTTTTT.

In regard to this clonotype: No conserved phenylalanine or tryptophan ends this CDR3, so it is likely a read error. The CDR3, as DNA: TGTGCCAGCCGAGGGGGGTACGAGCAGTACTCC. Amino acids: CASRGGYEQYS. The V call is TRBV6-5, the J call TRBJ2-7; the D gene could be TRBD1 or TRBD2 (6 bases each). Trimming stripped 8 bases from V and 4 bases from J, with 9 bases between. The CDR3 is 11 amino acids. Germline V gene sequence: CDR1 MNHEY, CDR2 SVGAGI.

This clonotype has only one observation. This chain connects TRBV24-1 to TRBJ2-5, with TRBD1 matching 7 bases. The CDR3 contains 16 residues. V lost 5 bases to trimming and J lost 5 bases; unmatched junction nucleotides: 13. In germline, CDR1 is KGHDR, CDR2 SFDVKD. DNA for the CDR3: TGTGCCACCAGTGGAAGGACAGGCAAAAGCTGGGAGACCCAGTACTTC. This sequence encodes CATSGRTGKSWETQYF.

This rearrangement joins TRBV29-1 to TRBJ2-1; the D gene is possibly TRBD1 (6 bases). The CDR3 runs 15 residues. Germline CDR1 and CDR2: SQVTM and ANQGSEA. Deletions cut 4 bases from V and 4 bases from J, with 17 bases between. The CDR3 reads CSVVPPKTGYNEQFF. CDR3 DNA: TGCAGCGTTGTACCCCCGAAGACAGGTTACAATGAGCAGTTCTTC.

The table lists this clonotype with many counts. V gene TRBV12-3 or TRBV12-4 combines with J gene TRBJ2-1; D uncertain. The CDR3 covers 11 residues. Trimming removed 5 bases at V and 4 bases at J, with 3 bases between. The CDR3 DNA reads as TGTGCCAGCAGTCGTTACAATGAGCAGTTCTTC. The encoded protein is CASSRYNEQFF.

This clonotype has only a few counts. This chain uses TRBV11-2 with TRBJ2-1; a possible D gene is TRBD2 (6 bases). This CDR3 comprises 13 residues. V lost 3 bases and J lost 8, with 11 bases in between. Germline CDR1 is SGHAT and CDR2 is FQNNGV. The CDR3 DNA sequence: TGTGCCAGCAGCTTGGGGAGCGGGCATGAGCAGTTCTTC. Residues: CASSLGSGHEQFF.

The sample holds a few counts of this clonotype. The chain joins TRBV4-3 to TRBJ1-2; no firm D call. V was shortened by 0 bases and J by 4 bases, with 12 bases between the two germline ends. The CDR3 runs 15 residues. Germline V gene lookup returns CDR1 LGHNA and CDR2 YSLEER. The CDR3, as DNA: TGCGCCAGCAGCCAAGAATGGCATTCATCCTATGGCTACACCTTC. Its translation is CASSQEWHSSYGYTF.